What follows are 21 T cell receptor beta chains derived from one specimen sequenced in a study of cytomegalovirus exposure and HLA in healthy donors listed by TCRdb under 2017. The method was the immunoSEQ multiplex PCR assay. The multiplex PCR relied on a mix of 60 forward primers for TCR Vbeta segments and 13 reverse primers for TCR Jbeta segments. TCRdb retrieved this table from immuneACCESS and kept in-frame rearrangements only. Not all clones are present; in checked studies, unresolved V genes account for under half, and no reason is known for the remainder. The sample profile shows 80,000 to 90,000 clones; 75% to 85% of them were found once. The biggest ten clones account for 1.9% of the sample. Sequenced input: PBMCs. These receptors originate from a woman aged 25 to 39 in good health and CMV-seronegative.

This clone appeared a single time. V gene TRBV21-1 combines with J gene TRBJ2-7; the D call TRBD1 from the table was never checked on the DNA. TRBV21-1 is marked as a pseudogene. The CDR3 covers 16 residues. CDR3 region: CASSKGERQGAYEQYF. The CDR3 coding sequence is TGTGCCAGCAGCAAAGGGGAACGACAGGGGGCCTACGAGCAGTACTTC.

The V and J genes are TRBV4-1 and TRBJ2-7; D remains ambiguous. CDR1 and CDR2 (germline): MGHRA, YSYEKL. The V end was cut by 1 base, the J end by 3 bases, with 22 bases between. The CDR3 length is 18 residues. The CDR3 nucleotides are TGCGCCAGCAGCCAAGGGCCTGCGGCTCCAAGAAAAAACTACGAGCAGTACTTC. This gives the protein CASSQGPAAPRKNYEQYF.

With respect to this clone: Other DNA sequences within the sample encode an identical CDR3. V and J are TRBV28 and TRBJ2-7; D is ambiguous. CDR1 is MDHEN and CDR2 is SYDVKM in the germline V gene. The CDR3 runs 13 residues. The V and J ends lost 3 bases and 4 bases respectively, with 10 bases between them. The CDR3 DNA reads TGTGCCAGCAGTTTTGCCGGCGGATACGAGCAGTACTTC. Translation gives CASSFAGGYEQYF.

CDR3: CSVAATGAHRETQYF. CDR3 DNA: TGCAGCGTTGCCGCGACAGGGGCCCATAGAGAGACCCAGTACTTC. V usage is TRBV29-1 and J usage is TRBJ2-5, with TRBD1 identical over 8 bases. V dropped 4 bases and J dropped 4; count of bases not matched to a gene: 11. The V gene's germline CDR1 is SQVTM and CDR2 ANQGSEA. There are 15 residues in the CDR3.

V and J are TRBV21-1 and TRBJ2-1; TRBD1, as called in the table, went unchecked against the DNA. TRBV21-1 counts as a pseudogene. There are 16 residues in the CDR3. For the CDR3, the DNA is TGTGCCAGCAGCAAAGCACAGGGGACAGGGTCCAATGAGCAGTTCTTC. Residues: CASSKAQGTGSNEQFF.

Comment on this clone: An end of the junction differs from the germline gene, which may be a read error. CDR3 sequence: CSSSFHVAEPYNEQFF. The CDR3 coding sequence is TGTTCCAGCAGCTTCCACGTAGCAGAGCCCTACAATGAGCAGTTCTTC. The genes are TRBV7-9 and TRBJ2-1; D is uncertain. CDR3 length equals 16 residues. Germline V gene data show CDR1 as SEHNR and CDR2 as FQNEAQ (reference sequence).

The chain has TRBV18 and TRBJ2-5; 12 bases line up with TRBD2. The CDR3 is made up of 16 amino acids. The germline V gene has CDR1 KGHSH and CDR2 LQKENI. V lost 6 bases, J lost 3 bases, and 8 bases stayed unmatched. The CDR3 sequence is CASSLAGGPVEETQYF. As DNA, the CDR3 is TGTGCCAGCTCTCTAGCGGGAGGGCCAGTGGAAGAGACCCAGTACTTC.

CDR3 residues: CASSNGQGGPKNSNQPQHF. In DNA form, the CDR3 reads TGTGCCAGCAGCAACGGACAGGGAGGACCCAAGAATAGCAATCAGCCCCAGCATTTT. The V call is TRBV11-1, the J call TRBJ1-5, with 8 bases fitting TRBD1. Germline-derived CDR1 and CDR2 are SGHAT and FQDESV (reference sequence). The CDR3 spans 19 residues. Losses at the gene ends were 5 bases for V and 0 bases for J; bases not matched to a gene: 15.

A note on this clone: The junction differs from germline at one of its ends, possibly a read error. The V gene is TRBV7-9, the J gene TRBJ2-7; D is ambiguous. The CDR3 runs to 14 residues. From germline, CDR1 is SEHNR and CDR2 FQNEAQ (reference sequence). CDR3 nucleotide sequence: TGTTCCAGCAGCTTAGACCTCAACAACTACGAGCAGTACTTC. Translating gives CSSSLDLNNYEQYF.

V is TRBV6-5 and J is TRBJ1-2; D is perhaps TRBD1 (5 bases). CDR1 MNHEY and CDR2 SVGAGI come from the germline V gene. V was pared by 2 bases and J by 4 bases, with 17 bases between. The CDR3 runs to 16 residues. The CDR3 protein is CASSYLGGGTSYGYTF. CDR3 sequence (DNA): TGTGCCAGCAGTTACCTAGGTGGGGGGACCAGCTATGGCTACACCTTC.

This clone was observed a single time. The chain employs TRBV27 and TRBJ1-5, with a weak D call TRBD1 (6 bases). CDR3 length equals 14 residues. Germline V gene sequence: CDR1 MNHEY, CDR2 SMNVEV (reference sequence). The germline V and J ends were trimmed by 4 bases and 7 bases, with 14 bases remaining between them. The CDR3 bases are TGTGCCAGCAGTTCCTACCAGGGGAAACAGCCCCAGCATTTT. It specifies CASSSYQGKQPQHF.

The chain is built from TRBV30 and TRBJ2-5; 10 bases map to TRBD1. The CDR3 extends over 14 amino acids. CDR1 and CDR2 (germline): GTSNPN, SVGIG (reference sequence). J lost 5 bases, V lost 4 bases, and 7 bases had no gene match. Here the CDR3 DNA reads TGTGCCTGGATGGGGACAGGGGTATGGGAGACCCAGTACTTC. Its translation: CAWMGTGVWETQYF.

This sequence joins TRBV6-5 and TRBJ1-3, with D unclear. Trimming shortened V by 4 bases and J by 3 bases, and 7 bases separated the two germline ends. Germline CDR1 and CDR2: MNHEY and SVGAGI. There are 13 residues in the CDR3. The CDR3 loop reads CASSFRGGNTIYF. In DNA, the CDR3 is TGTGCCAGCAGTTTTCGGGGTGGAAACACCATATATTTT.

The rearrangement joins TRBV7-9 to TRBJ1-4, with 8 bases lining up with TRBD1. CDR1 SEHNR and CDR2 FQNEAQ come from the germline V gene (reference sequence). V lost 4 bases, J lost 5 bases, and 9 bases stayed unmatched. The CDR3 extends over 16 amino acids. For the CDR3, the DNA is TGTGCCAGCAGCTCCGGACAGGGAACCAGAAATGAAAAACTGTTTTTT. It is translated as CASSSGQGTRNEKLFF. The full variable domain, completed using reference TRBV7-9 and TRBJ1-4, is DTGVSQNPRHKITKRGQNVTFRCDPISEHNRLYWYRQTLGQGPEFLTYFQNEAQLEKSRLLSDRFSAERPKGSFSTLEIQRTEQGDSAMYLCASSSGQGTRNEKLFFGSGTQLSVL.

This clone was detected a few times. This rearrangement joins TRBV6-1 to TRBJ2-5; 7 bases are shared with TRBD1. This CDR3 contains 15 residues. The V gene end was trimmed by 1 base and the J gene end by 5 bases; junction bases not matched to a gene: 7. The germline CDR1 and CDR2 sequences are MNHNS and SASEGT. CDR3: CASSEDEGAGETQYF. The CDR3 bases are TGTGCCAGCAGTGAAGACGAGGGGGCCGGGGAGACCCAGTACTTC.

The CDR3 is CASSSNPSGSGYNEQFF. CDR3 in DNA: TGTGCCAGCAGCTCAAACCCTAGCGGGAGTGGGTACAATGAGCAGTTCTTC. This chain connects TRBV7-3 to TRBJ2-1; TRBD2 matches 10 bases. Per the germline V gene, CDR1 is SGHTA and CDR2 is FQGTGA. This CDR3 has 17 amino acids. The V gene end was trimmed by 4 bases and the J gene end by 4 bases; junction bases not matched to a gene: 10.

The chain has TRBV7-9 and TRBJ1-2; 7 bases line up with TRBD1. The germline V gene has CDR1 SEHNR and CDR2 FQNEAQ (reference sequence). Trimming removed 5 bases from V and 3 bases from J; junction bases left unmatched: 9. The CDR3 spans 15 residues. The CDR3 spells CASSVETGTDYGYTF. The CDR3 DNA sequence: TGTGCCAGCAGCGTCGAAACCGGGACAGACTATGGCTACACCTTC.

The chain links TRBV27 to TRBJ1-4, with a possible D match to TRBD1 (5 bases). V lost 0 bases, J lost 5 bases, and 13 bases lay in between. There are 16 residues in the CDR3. Germline CDR1 MNHEY, CDR2 SMNVEV (reference sequence). CDR3 DNA sequence: TGTGCCAGCAGTTTATCCACAGGCCCGATAAATGAAAAACTGTTTTTT. This translates into CASSLSTGPINEKLFF. Full variable domain (missing parts from reference TRBV27 and TRBJ1-4): EAQVTQNPRYLITVTGKKLTVTCSQNMNHEYMSWYRQDPGLGLRQIYYSMNVEVTDKGDVPEGYKVSRKEKRNFPLILESPSPNQTSLYFCASSLSTGPINEKLFFGSGTQLSVL.

The chain recombines TRBV10-1 with TRBJ2-3; D is unclear. Germline CDR1 WNHNN, CDR2 SYGVQD (reference sequence). This CDR3 comprises 16 residues. Between the trimmed V and J ends, which lost 2 bases and 0 bases, there was a span of 12 bases. The CDR3, as DNA: TGCGCCAGCAGTGAGGGTCTGCTGCGGAGCACAGATACGCAGTATTTT. It is translated as CASSEGLLRSTDTQYF.

This clone has a handful of counts. The chain couples TRBV27 to TRBJ2-4, with 8 bases lining up with TRBD1. CDR3 size: 14 residues. V dropped 5 bases and J dropped 4; count of bases not matched to a gene: 4. Germline lookup yields CDR1 MNHEY and CDR2 SMNVEV (reference sequence). CDR3 protein: CASSPGDRKNIQYF. The CDR3 DNA sequence: TGTGCCAGCAGTCCTGGGGACAGGAAAAACATTCAGTACTTC.

In DNA form, the CDR3 reads TGTGCCAGCAGCCCTCCCGGGACTAGCGTTAAAGAGACCCAGTACTTC. As protein: CASSPPGTSVKETQYF. The chain uses TRBV5-5 and TRBJ2-5, with 10 nucleotides matching TRBD2. With 4 bases clipped from V and 3 bases from J, the junction kept 9 bases outside the gene matches. CDR1 is SGHKS and CDR2 is YYEKEE in the germline V gene (reference sequence). CDR3 size: 16 residues. Together with reference TRBV5-5 and TRBJ2-5, the CDR3 gives the full variable domain: DAGVTQSPTHLIKTRGQQVTLRCSPISGHKSVSWYQQVLGQGPQFIFQYYEKEERGRGNFPDRFSARQFPNYSSELNVNALLLGDSALYLCASSPPGTSVKETQYFGPGTRLLVL.